Sequencing of this TCR beta chain was carried out in a study of cytomegalovirus exposure and HLA in healthy donors. Use of 60 Vbeta and 13 Jbeta primers characterized the PCR. Repertoires were generated with immunoSEQ multiplex PCR, while TCRdb's copy carries only in-frame clones and drops some. The table has a few hundred thousand clones, approximately 80% seen once. Notes on the study in general: The study labeled 150 to 200 TCR beta chains cytomegalovirus-associated.

This CDR3 contains 15 residues. V was pared by 6 bases and J by 6 bases, with 9 bases of the junction left unmatched. The germline V gene has CDR1 MNHEY and CDR2 SMNVEV (reference sequence). Comments on this clone: What it binds is not known.

The sample was PBMCs. This TCR was sampled from a girl between 2 and 10 years old in good health and CMV-seronegative. The rearrangement joins TRBV27 to TRBJ1-5; TRBD1 agrees at 9 bases. This chain's CDR3 is CASSWTGDVSQPQHF. The CDR3 coding sequence is TGTGCCAGCAGCTGGACAGGGGATGTAAGTCAGCCCCAGCATTTT.